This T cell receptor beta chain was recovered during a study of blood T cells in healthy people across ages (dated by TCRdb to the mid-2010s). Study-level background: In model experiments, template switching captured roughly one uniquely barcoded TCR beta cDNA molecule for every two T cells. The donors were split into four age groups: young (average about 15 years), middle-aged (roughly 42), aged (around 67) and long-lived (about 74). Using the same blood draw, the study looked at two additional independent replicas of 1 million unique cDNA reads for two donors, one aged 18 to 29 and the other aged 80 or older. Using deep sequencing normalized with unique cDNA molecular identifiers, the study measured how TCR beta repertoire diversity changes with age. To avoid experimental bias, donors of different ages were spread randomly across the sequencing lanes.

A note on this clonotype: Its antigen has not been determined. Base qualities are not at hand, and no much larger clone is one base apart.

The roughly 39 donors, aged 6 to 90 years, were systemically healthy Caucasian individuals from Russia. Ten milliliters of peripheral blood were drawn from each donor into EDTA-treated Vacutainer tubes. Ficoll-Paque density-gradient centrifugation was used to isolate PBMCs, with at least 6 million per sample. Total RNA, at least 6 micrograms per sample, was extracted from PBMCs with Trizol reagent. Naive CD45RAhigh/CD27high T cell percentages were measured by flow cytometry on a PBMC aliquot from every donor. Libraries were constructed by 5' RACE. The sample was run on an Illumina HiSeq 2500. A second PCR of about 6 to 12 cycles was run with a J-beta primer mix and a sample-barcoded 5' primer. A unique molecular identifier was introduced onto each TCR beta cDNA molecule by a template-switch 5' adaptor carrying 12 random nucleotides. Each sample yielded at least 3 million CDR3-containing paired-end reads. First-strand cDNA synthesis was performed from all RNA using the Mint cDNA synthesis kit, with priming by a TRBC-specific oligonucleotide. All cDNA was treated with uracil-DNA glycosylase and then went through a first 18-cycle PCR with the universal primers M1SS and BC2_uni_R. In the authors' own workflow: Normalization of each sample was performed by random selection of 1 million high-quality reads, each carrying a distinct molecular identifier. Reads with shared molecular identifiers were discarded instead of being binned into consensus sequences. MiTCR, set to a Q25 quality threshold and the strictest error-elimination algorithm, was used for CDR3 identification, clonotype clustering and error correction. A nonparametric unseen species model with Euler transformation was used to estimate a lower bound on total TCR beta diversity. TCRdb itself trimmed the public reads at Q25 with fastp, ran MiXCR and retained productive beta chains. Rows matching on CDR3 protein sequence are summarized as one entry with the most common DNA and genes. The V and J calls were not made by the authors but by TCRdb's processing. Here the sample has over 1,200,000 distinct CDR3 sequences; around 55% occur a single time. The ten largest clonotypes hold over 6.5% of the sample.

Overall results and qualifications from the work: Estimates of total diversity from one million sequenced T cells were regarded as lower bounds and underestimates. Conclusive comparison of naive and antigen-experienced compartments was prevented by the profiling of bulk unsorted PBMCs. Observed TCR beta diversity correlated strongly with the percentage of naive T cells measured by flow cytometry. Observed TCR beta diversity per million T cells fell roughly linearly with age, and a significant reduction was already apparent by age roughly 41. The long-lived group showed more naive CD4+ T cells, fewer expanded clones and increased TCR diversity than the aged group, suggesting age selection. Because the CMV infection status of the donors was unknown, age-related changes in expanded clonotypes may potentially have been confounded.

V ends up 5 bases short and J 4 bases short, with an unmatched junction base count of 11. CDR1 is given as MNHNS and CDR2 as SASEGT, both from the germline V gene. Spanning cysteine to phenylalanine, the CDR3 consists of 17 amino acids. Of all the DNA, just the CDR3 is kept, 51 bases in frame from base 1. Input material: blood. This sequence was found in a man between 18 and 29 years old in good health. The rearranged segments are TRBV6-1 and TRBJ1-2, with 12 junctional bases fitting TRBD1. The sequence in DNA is TGTGCCAGCAGTACCTCCGGGACAGGGGGCTTCTTCTATGGCTACACCTTC. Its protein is CASSTSGTGGFFYGYTF.